These 14 T cell receptor beta chains were all obtained from the same sample, sequenced in a study of blood T cell repertoires in COVID-19. Sequenced by immunoSEQ multiplex PCR; TCRdb stores in-frame clones only, minus some. The table shows roughly 200,000 clones, with 70% to 90% occurring only once. The source material was peripheral blood. The receptors shown here come from a man aged 55-75 years with active or convalescent COVID-19.

The rearrangement joins TRBV7-9 to TRBJ2-5; 8 nucleotides agree with TRBD1. This CDR3 has 14 residues. Germline lookup yields CDR1 SEHNR and CDR2 FQNEAQ (reference sequence). Unmatched junction bases numbered 7, after V lost 5 bases and J lost 5 bases. The CDR3 DNA reads as TGTGCCAGCAGCAAATCAGGGGGCGGGGAGACCCAGTACTTC. This translates into CASSKSGGGETQYF.

This sequence joins TRBV7-9 and TRBJ2-7; D may be TRBD1 (5 bases). V was pared by 5 bases and J by 6 bases, with 11 bases between. The CDR3 covers 12 residues. Germline CDR1 is SEHNR and CDR2 is FQNEAQ (reference sequence). CDR3 nucleotides: TGTGCCAGCAGCCCCAAAAGGGGCGAGCAGTACTTC. Its protein is CASSPKRGEQYF.

V usage is TRBV11-2 and J usage is TRBJ2-1; 9 positions match TRBD2. The CDR3 extends over 16 amino acids. The trim removed 1 base at V and 7 bases at J, leaving 8 bases unmatched. The germline CDR1 and CDR2 sequences are SGHAT and FQNNGV. CDR3 protein: CASSLGGRGGKNEQFF. CDR3 sequence (DNA): TGTGCCAGCAGCTTAGGGGGGCGGGGGGGGAAGAATGAGCAGTTCTTC.

The J gene is TRBJ2-1, the V gene TRBV11-1; 9 bases match TRBD1. CDR3 length equals 15 residues. V shed 5 bases and J 9 bases; nucleotides not matched to a gene: 11. Germline CDR1 and CDR2: SGHAT and FQDESV (reference sequence). The CDR3 DNA reads as TGTGCCAGCAGCCCACCGGGACAGGGTTCAGGTGAGCAGTTCTTC. It yields the protein CASSPPGQGSGEQFF.

CDR3: CASSFKGGHGYTF. The CDR3 DNA is TGTGCCAGCAGTTTTAAAGGGGGTCATGGCTACACCTTC. The V and J genes are TRBV27 and TRBJ1-2; possible D gene TRBD1, 6 bases. V was cut by 3 bases and J by 6 bases, with 11 bases left in between. This CDR3 has 13 amino acids. Looked up from germline, CDR1 is MNHEY and CDR2 is SMNVEV (reference sequence).

The gene calls are TRBV5-1 and TRBJ1-5, with D possibly matching TRBD1 (6 bases). The ends were cut back, 0 bases at V and 5 bases at J, with 9 bases in the middle. CDR1 and CDR2 from the germline V gene are SGHRS and YFSETQ. CDR3 length: 14 amino acids. DNA of the CDR3: TGCGCCAGCAGCTTGGAGACAGGATATCAGCCCCAGCATTTT. It is translated as CASSLETGYQPQHF.

The chain has TRBV7-2 and TRBJ1-4; unclear D gene. Trimming took off 3 bases at V and 6 bases at J, with 11 bases between the two ends. CDR3 length equals 14 residues. Germline V gene sequence: CDR1 SGHTA, CDR2 FQGNSA. Here the CDR3 reads CASSLQLRDEKLFF. Here the CDR3 DNA reads TGTGCCAGCAGCTTGCAACTAAGAGATGAAAAACTGTTTTTT. Supplemented by reference TRBV7-2 and TRBJ1-4, the full variable domain reads GAGVSQSPSNKVTEKGKDVELRCDPISGHTALYWYRQSLGQGLEFLIYFQGNSAPDKSGLPSDRFSAERTGGSVSTLTIQRTQQEDSAVYLCASSLQLRDEKLFFGSGTQLSVL.

This clone was observed a few times. V is TRBV29-1 and J is TRBJ1-1, with TRBD1 matching over 7 bases. The CDR3 spans 10 residues. Looked up from germline, CDR1 is SQVTM and CDR2 is ANQGSEA. V trimming: 4 bases; J trimming: 8 bases; junction bases outside the gene matches: 1. CDR3 sequence reads: CSVGDSEAFF. The DNA of the CDR3 is TGCAGCGTTGGGGACAGCGAAGCTTTCTTT.

This chain joins TRBV5-5 and TRBJ1-5; D call uncertain. This CDR3 spans 14 amino acids. Trimming took off 1 base at V and 0 bases at J, with 5 bases between the two ends. In germline, CDR1 is SGHKS, CDR2 YYEKEE (reference sequence). The CDR3 DNA sequence: TGTGCCAGCAGCTTGCAGGATAGCAATCAGCCCCAGCATTTT. As protein: CASSLQDSNQPQHF.

CDR3 DNA sequence: TGTGCCAGCAGCCAAGATGGCGGGCCTAGCACAGATACGCAGTATTTT. It specifies CASSQDGGPSTDTQYF. The rearrangement links TRBV3-1 (or the pseudogene TRBV3-2) to TRBJ2-3; D is possibly TRBD2 (5 bases). The V gene's germline CDR1 is LGHDT and CDR2 YNNKEL (reference sequence). This CDR3 region has 16 residues. The V and J ends lost 0 bases and 0 bases respectively, with 10 bases between them.

This clone was seen more than once but under ten times. The V and J genes are TRBV6-5 and TRBJ2-1; TRBD1 matches at 7 bases. Germline-derived CDR1 and CDR2 are MNHEY and SVGAGI. The CDR3 has 12 amino acids. V lost 7 bases, J lost 8 bases, and 5 bases stayed unmatched. CDR3: CASTRDRDEQFF. The CDR3, as DNA: TGTGCCAGCACCAGGGACAGAGATGAGCAGTTCTTC.

The chain couples TRBV19 to TRBJ1-1; a possible D gene is TRBD1 (5 bases). The CDR3 extends over 13 amino acids. V shed 6 bases and J shed 1 base, with 9 bases lying between them. CDR1 LNHDA and CDR2 SQIVND come from the germline V gene (reference sequence). CDR3: CASRDRRNTEAFF. For the CDR3, the DNA is TGTGCCAGTAGAGACAGAAGGAACACTGAAGCTTTCTTT. Full variable domain (remainder filled in from reference TRBV19 and TRBJ1-1): DGGITQSPKYLFRKEGQNVTLSCEQNLNHDAMYWYRQDPGQGLRLIYYSQIVNDFQKGDIAEGYSVSREKKESFPLTVTSAQKNPTAFYLCASRDRRNTEAFFGQGTRLTVV.

The chain couples TRBV27 to TRBJ2-5, with 7 bases fitting TRBD2. With 4 bases clipped from V and 7 bases from J, the junction kept 12 bases outside the gene matches. Germline CDR1 is MNHEY and CDR2 is SMNVEV (reference sequence). The CDR3 loop spans 15 amino acids. This CDR3 reads CASSSLSAGVGTQYF. DNA for the CDR3: TGTGCCAGCAGTTCTCTTTCCGCGGGGGTTGGGACCCAGTACTTC.

This rearrangement joins TRBV23-1 to TRBJ2-1, with 11 nucleotides matching TRBD1. TRBV23-1 belongs to the ORF category, with a function that is uncertain. The V and J ends lost 4 bases and 8 bases, in that order; junction bases with no gene match: 7. This CDR3 contains 15 residues. CDR3 loop: CASSRWTGGNDEQFF. The CDR3 DNA is TGCGCCAGCAGTCGATGGACAGGGGGCAACGATGAGCAGTTCTTC.